This T cell receptor beta chain is drawn from a study of T-cell memory formation after mild COVID-19. TCRdb processed the 5' RACE reads anew with MiXCR; each CDR3 protein has one entry. Among approximately 490,000 distinct CDR3 sequences, 20% were seen once, and the ten largest hold roughly an eighth. The germline V gene encodes CDR1 KGHDR and CDR2 SFDVKD. The ends lost 4 bases at V and 5 bases at J; junction bases unmatched: 11. This CDR3 is 18 amino acids long. Worth noting for this clonotype: What it recognizes is unknown.

Study-wide points: The appearance of some responding clones in pre-infection memory suggested that cross-reactive memory joined. What remained unconfirmed was the SARS-CoV-2 specificity of second-wave clones peaking on day 37.

The sequenced sample was PBMCs or a T cell subset sorted from them (not recorded which). The clonotype originates from an adult woman who had mild COVID-19 (a few samples of this study predate the infection). Cell type and time point are not known. The chain employs TRBV24-1 and TRBJ2-3, with 13 nucleotides matching TRBD2. The DNA of the CDR3 is TGTGCCACCAGTGAATCCTCCGGACTAGCGGGAGTTTTAGATACGCAGTATTTT. Amino acid sequence: CATSESSGLAGVLDTQYF.